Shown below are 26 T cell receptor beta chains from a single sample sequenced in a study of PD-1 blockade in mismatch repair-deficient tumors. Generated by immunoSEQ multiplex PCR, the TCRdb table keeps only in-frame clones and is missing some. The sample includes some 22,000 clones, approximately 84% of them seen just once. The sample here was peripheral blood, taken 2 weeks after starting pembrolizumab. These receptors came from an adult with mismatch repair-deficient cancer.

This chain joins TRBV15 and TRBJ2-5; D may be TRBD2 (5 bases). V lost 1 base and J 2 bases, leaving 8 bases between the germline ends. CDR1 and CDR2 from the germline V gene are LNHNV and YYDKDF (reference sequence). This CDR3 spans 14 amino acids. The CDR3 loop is CATSRGTLQETQYF. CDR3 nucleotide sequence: TGTGCCACCAGCAGAGGGACTCTACAAGAGACCCAGTACTTC.

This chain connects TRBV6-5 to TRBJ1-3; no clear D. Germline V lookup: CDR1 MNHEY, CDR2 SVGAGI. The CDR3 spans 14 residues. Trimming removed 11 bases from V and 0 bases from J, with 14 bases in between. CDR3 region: CAASPGSSGNTIYF. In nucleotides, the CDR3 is TGTGCCGCCTCCCCCGGGAGCTCTGGAAACACCATATATTTT.

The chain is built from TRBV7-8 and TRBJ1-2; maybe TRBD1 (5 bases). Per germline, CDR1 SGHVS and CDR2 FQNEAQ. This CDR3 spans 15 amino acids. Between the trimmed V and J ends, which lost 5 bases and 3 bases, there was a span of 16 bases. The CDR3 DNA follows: TGTGCCAGCAGCCCAGGGCTACCCGGGTACTATGGCTACACCTTC. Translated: CASSPGLPGYYGYTF.

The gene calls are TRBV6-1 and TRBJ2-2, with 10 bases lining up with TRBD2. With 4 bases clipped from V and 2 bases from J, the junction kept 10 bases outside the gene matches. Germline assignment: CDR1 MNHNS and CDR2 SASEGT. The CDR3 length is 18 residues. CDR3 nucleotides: TGTGCCAGCAGTGCACCGGGACTAGCGACCCTAAACACCGGGGAGCTGTTTTTT. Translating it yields CASSAPGLATLNTGELFF.

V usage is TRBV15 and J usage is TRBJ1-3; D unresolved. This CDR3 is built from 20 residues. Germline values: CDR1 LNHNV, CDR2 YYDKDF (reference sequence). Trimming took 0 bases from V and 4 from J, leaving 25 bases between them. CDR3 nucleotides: TGTGCCACCAGCAGAGATGGGCCAAGGAGGGAATATAGTGACGGAAACACCATATATTTT. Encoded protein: CATSRDGPRREYSDGNTIYF.

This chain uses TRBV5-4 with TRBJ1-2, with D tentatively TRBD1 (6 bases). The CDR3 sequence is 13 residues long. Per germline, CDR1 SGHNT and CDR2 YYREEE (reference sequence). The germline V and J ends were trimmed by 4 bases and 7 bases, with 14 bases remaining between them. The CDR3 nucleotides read TGTGCCAGCAGCCAGGACAGTTCGGCTGGCTACACCTTC. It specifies CASSQDSSAGYTF.

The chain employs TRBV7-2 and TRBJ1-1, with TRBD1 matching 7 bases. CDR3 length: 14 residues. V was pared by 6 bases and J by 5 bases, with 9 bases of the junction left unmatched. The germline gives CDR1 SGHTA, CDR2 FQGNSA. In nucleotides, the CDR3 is TGTGCCAGCAGAAACCGACAGGGTTGGACTGAAGCTTTCTTT. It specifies CASRNRQGWTEAFF.

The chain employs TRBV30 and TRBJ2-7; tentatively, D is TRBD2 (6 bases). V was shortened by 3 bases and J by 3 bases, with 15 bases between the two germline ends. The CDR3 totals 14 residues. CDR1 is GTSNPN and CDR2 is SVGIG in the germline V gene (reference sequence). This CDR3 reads CAWSERDFHYEQYF. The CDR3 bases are TGTGCCTGGAGCGAGAGGGACTTCCACTACGAGCAGTACTTC.

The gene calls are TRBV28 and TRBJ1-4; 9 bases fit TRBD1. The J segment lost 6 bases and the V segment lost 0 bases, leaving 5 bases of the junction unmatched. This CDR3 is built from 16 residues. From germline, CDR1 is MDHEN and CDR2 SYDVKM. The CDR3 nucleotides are TGTGCCAGCAGTTTATGGTACGGGACAGGGCATGAAAAACTGTTTTTT. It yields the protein CASSLWYGTGHEKLFF.

The CDR3 region is CASTPSTDTQYF. The CDR3 nucleotides are TGTGCCAGTACCCCAAGCACAGATACGCAGTATTTT. V gene TRBV19 combines with J gene TRBJ2-3; no clear D gene. The V and J ends lost 7 bases and 0 bases respectively, with 5 bases between them. In germline, CDR1 is LNHDA, CDR2 SQIVND (reference sequence). This CDR3 contains 12 residues. The variable domain in full, with the rest retrieved from reference TRBV19 and TRBJ2-3, is DGGITQSPKYLFRKEGQNVTLSCEQNLNHDAMYWYRQDPGQGLRLIYYSQIVNDFQKGDIAEGYSVSREKKESFPLTVTSAQKNPTAFYLCASTPSTDTQYFGPGTRLTVL.

CDR3 bases: TGTGCCAGCAGTACACTAGATACCTACGAGCAGTACTTC. It translates to CASSTLDTYEQYF. The V gene is TRBV6-1, the J gene TRBJ2-7, with D possibly matching TRBD2 (5 bases). Germline V gene sequence: CDR1 MNHNS, CDR2 SASEGT. The length of the CDR3 is 13 residues. Trimming removed 5 bases from V and 2 bases from J, with 10 bases in between.

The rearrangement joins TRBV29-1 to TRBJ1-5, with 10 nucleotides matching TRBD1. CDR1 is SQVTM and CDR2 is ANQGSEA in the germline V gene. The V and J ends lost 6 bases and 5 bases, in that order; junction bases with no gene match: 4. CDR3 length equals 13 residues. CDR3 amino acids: CSVGQGMDQPQHF. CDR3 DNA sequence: TGCAGCGTGGGACAGGGGATGGATCAGCCCCAGCATTTT.

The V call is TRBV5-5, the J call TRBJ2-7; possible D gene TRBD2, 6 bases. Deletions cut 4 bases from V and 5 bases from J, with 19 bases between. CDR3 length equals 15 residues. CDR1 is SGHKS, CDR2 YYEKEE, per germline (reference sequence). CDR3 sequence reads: CASSPRLGEGHEQYF. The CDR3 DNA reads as TGTGCCAGCAGCCCTCGACTAGGGGAAGGCCACGAGCAGTACTTC.

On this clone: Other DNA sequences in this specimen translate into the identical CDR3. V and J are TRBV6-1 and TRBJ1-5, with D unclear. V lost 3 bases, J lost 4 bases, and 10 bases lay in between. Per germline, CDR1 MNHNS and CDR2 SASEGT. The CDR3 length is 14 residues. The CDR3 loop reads CASSEAGLNQPQHF. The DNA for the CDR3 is TGTGCCAGCAGTGAGGCGGGGTTGAATCAGCCCCAGCATTTT.

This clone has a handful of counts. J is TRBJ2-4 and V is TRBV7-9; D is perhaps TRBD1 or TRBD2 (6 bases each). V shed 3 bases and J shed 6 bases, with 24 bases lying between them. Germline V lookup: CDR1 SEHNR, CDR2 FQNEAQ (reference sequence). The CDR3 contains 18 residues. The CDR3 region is CASSLSPRRYGGSNIQYF. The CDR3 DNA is TGTGCCAGCAGCTTGTCTCCGCGTAGATACGGGGGCTCAAACATTCAGTACTTC.

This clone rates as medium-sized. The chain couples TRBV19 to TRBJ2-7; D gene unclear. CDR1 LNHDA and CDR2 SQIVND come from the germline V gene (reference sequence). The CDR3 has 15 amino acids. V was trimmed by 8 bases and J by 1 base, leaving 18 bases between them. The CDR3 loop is CASARKADSSYEQYF. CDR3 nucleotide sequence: TGTGCCAGTGCCAGGAAAGCCGACTCGTCCTACGAGCAGTACTTC.

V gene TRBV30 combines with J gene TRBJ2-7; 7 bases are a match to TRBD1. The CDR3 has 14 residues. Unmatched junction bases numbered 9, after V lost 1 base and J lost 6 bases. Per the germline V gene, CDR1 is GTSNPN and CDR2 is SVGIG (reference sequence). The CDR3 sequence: CAWSAWTGLGEQYF. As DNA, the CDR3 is TGTGCCTGGAGTGCCTGGACAGGACTGGGCGAGCAGTACTTC. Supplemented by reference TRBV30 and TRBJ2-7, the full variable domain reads SQTIHQWPATLVQPVGSPLSLECTVEGTSNPNLYWYRQAAGRGLQLLFYSVGIGQISSEVPQNLSASRPQDRQFILSSKKLLLSDSGFYLCAWSAWTGLGEQYFGPGTRLTVT.

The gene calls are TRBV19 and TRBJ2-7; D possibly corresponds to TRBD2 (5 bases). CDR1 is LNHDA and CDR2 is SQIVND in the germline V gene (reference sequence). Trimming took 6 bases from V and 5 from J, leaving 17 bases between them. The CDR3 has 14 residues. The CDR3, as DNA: TGTGCCAGTAGGGAGGCACATGGACGCCACGAGCAGTACTTC. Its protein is CASREAHGRHEQYF.

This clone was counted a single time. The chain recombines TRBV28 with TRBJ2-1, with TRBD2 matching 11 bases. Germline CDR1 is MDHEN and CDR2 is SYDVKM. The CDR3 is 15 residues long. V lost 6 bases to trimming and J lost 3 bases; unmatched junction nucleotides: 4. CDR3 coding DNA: TGTGCCAGCAGCTTAGCGGGAGGGGGCTACAATGAGCAGTTCTTC. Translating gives CASSLAGGGYNEQFF.

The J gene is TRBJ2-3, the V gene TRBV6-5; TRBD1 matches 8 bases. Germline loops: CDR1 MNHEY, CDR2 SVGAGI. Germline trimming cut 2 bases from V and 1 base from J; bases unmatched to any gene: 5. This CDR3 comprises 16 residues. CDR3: CASSYVPGQGTDTQYF. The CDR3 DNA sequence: TGTGCCAGCAGTTACGTACCGGGACAGGGCACAGATACGCAGTATTTT.

The CDR3 DNA follows: TGCGCCAGCAGCCAGTTTAGCGGGAGCTACGAGCAGTACTTC. This gives the protein CASSQFSGSYEQYF. This chain uses TRBV4-3 with TRBJ2-7; 9 positions agree with TRBD2. The germline gives CDR1 LGHNA, CDR2 YSLEER. The CDR3 covers 14 residues. The V segment lost 3 bases and the J segment 3 bases; nucleotides outside the gene matches: 3.

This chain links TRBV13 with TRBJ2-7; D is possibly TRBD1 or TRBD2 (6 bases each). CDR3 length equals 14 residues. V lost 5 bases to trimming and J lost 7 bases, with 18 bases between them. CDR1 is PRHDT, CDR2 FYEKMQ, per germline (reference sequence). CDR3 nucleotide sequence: TGTGCCAGCAGCACTAGACTAGATCAGGGGGAGCAGTACTTC. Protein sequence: CASSTRLDQGEQYF.

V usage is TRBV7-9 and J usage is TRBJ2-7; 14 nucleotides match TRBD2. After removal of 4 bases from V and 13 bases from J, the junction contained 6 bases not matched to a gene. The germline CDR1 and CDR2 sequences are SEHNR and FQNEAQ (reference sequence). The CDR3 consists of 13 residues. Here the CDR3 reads CASSSGTSGSSYF. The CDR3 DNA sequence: TGTGCCAGCAGCTCCGGGACTAGCGGGAGTAGCTACTTC.

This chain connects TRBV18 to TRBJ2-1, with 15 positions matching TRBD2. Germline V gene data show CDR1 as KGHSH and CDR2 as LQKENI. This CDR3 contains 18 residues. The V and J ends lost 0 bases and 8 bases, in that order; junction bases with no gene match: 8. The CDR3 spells CASSPPGLAGGRGYEQFF. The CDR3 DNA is TGTGCCAGCTCACCACCGGGACTAGCGGGAGGCCGGGGGTATGAGCAGTTCTTC.

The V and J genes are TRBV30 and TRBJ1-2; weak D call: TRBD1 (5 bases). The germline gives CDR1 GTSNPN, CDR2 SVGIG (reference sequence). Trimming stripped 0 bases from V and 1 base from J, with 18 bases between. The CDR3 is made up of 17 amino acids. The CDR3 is CAWSVARAAWSNYGYTF. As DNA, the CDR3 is TGTGCCTGGAGTGTCGCCAGGGCAGCCTGGAGTAACTATGGCTACACCTTC.

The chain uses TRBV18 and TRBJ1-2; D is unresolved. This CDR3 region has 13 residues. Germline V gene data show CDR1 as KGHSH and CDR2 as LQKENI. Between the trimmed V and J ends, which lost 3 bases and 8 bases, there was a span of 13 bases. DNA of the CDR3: TGTGCCAGCTCACCCATAATAATTTCGGGCTACACCTTC. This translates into CASSPIIISGYTF.